The next 20 T cell receptor beta chains were all read from a single sample in a study of T cells in placental villitis. Whole-study results and caveats: Compared with controls at about 0.006, villitis of unknown etiology placentae showed median clonality about 0.053.

This was the immunoSEQ v4 assay. Assay: immunoSEQ multiplex PCR; the TCRdb copy retains only in-frame clones and omits some. The profile covers about 750 clones, with approximately 85% appearing a single time and more than 10% taken by the ten largest. No antigen has been assigned to these receptors. Sequenced input: placental tissue containing maternal and fetal cells. The source of these receptors is a human patient with villitis of unknown etiology; the placental T cells may come from both mother and fetus.

V and J are TRBV30 and TRBJ1-1, with 12 bases fitting TRBD1. Trimming took 2 bases from V and 4 from J; bases not matched to a gene: 5. Germline V gives CDR1 GTSNPN, CDR2 SVGIG (reference sequence). This CDR3 spans 15 amino acids. This chain's CDR3 is CAWSPGTGGGTEAFF. DNA for the CDR3: TGTGCCTGGAGTCCCGGGACAGGGGGCGGCACTGAAGCTTTCTTT. The entire variable domain, with the rest obtained from reference TRBV30 and TRBJ1-1, is as follows: SQTIHQWPATLVQPVGSPLSLECTVEGTSNPNLYWYRQAAGRGLQLLFYSVGIGQISSEVPQNLSASRPQDRQFILSSKKLLLSDSGFYLCAWSPGTGGGTEAFFGQGTRLTVV.

The chain joins TRBV6-4 to TRBJ1-5; no firm D call. Trimming stripped 3 bases from V and 1 base from J, with 7 bases between. The CDR3 runs to 14 residues. Germline V lookup: CDR1 MRHNA, CDR2 SNTAGT. DNA for the CDR3: TGTGCCAGCAGTGAGGGTCCCAGCAATCAGCCCCAGCATTTT. Translating gives CASSEGPSNQPQHF.

The chain carries TRBV5-4 and TRBJ1-2, with D uncertain. Trimming pared 3 bases from V and 5 bases from J, leaving 11 bases between. This CDR3 region has 13 residues. Germline V gene lookup returns CDR1 SGHNT and CDR2 YYREEE (reference sequence). The CDR3 loop is CASSSRGIYGYTF. The CDR3 DNA reads TGTGCCAGCAGCTCTCGGGGAATATATGGCTACACCTTC.

The chain couples TRBV6-4 to TRBJ1-1, with no clear D. Germline V gene data show CDR1 as MRHNA and CDR2 as SNTAGT. The CDR3 loop spans 14 amino acids. The V gene lost 3 bases and the J gene lost 4 bases, with 12 bases spanning the gap. The CDR3 coding sequence is TGTGCCAGCAGTGAACACGACTCGAGCACTGAAGCTTTCTTT. Translation gives CASSEHDSSTEAFF.

This rearrangement joins TRBV19 to TRBJ1-1; D ambiguous. CDR1 and CDR2 (germline): LNHDA, SQIVND (reference sequence). V gave up 3 bases and J gave up 1 base, with 9 bases separating them. The CDR3 is 14 residues long. CDR3 loop: CASSIAGRNTEAFF. For the CDR3, the DNA is TGTGCCAGTAGTATCGCAGGTCGGAACACTGAAGCTTTCTTT.

The V and J genes are TRBV9 and TRBJ1-1, with D maybe TRBD1 (5 bases). Germline V gene data show CDR1 as SGDLS and CDR2 as YYNGEE. The CDR3 runs to 14 residues. V shed 3 bases and J shed 6 bases, with 15 bases lying between them. The CDR3 nucleotides are TGTGCCAGCAGCGAAACAGGCAAAGGGGCTGAAGCTTTCTTT. It encodes CASSETGKGAEAFF.

The V and J genes are TRBV18 and TRBJ2-2, with no clear D. This CDR3 comprises 15 residues. Germline-derived CDR1 and CDR2 are KGHSH and LQKENI. V was trimmed by 0 bases and J by 5 bases, leaving 10 bases between them. CDR3 bases: TGTGCCAGCTCACCACCTTCAGATCCTACCGGGGAGCTGTTTTTT. It is translated as CASSPPSDPTGELFF.

The genes are TRBV27 and TRBJ1-1, with D perhaps TRBD1 (6 bases). Germline V CDR1 and CDR2: MNHEY, SMNVEV (reference sequence). Deletions cut 7 bases from V and 1 base from J, with 10 bases between. The CDR3 totals 13 residues. CDR3 protein: CASNYRANTEAFF. CDR3 in DNA: TGTGCCAGCAATTACAGGGCGAACACTGAAGCTTTCTTT.

This chain joins TRBV7-8 and TRBJ2-2, with D possibly being TRBD2 (6 bases). Germline assignment: CDR1 SGHVS and CDR2 FQNEAQ. Trimming stripped 1 base from V and 2 bases from J, with 11 bases between. This CDR3 is 16 amino acids long. The CDR3 coding sequence is TGTGCCAGCAGCTTAGACGCGGGGCTAAACACCGGGGAGCTGTTTTTT. Amino acids: CASSLDAGLNTGELFF.

This rearrangement joins TRBV19 to TRBJ1-5; D gene ambiguous. The CDR3 sequence is 12 residues long. CDR1 is LNHDA, CDR2 SQIVND, per germline (reference sequence). The V end lost 5 bases, the J end lost 10 bases, and 12 bases lay between the germline ends. The CDR3 DNA sequence: TGTGCCAGTAGTTTCCGACTTAACCCCCAGCATTTT. This gives the protein CASSFRLNPQHF.

The chain links TRBV27 to TRBJ2-7, with 14 bases fitting TRBD2. The CDR3 covers 16 residues. Looked up from germline, CDR1 is MNHEY and CDR2 is SMNVEV (reference sequence). V lost 0 bases and J lost 4; bases outside the gene matches: 2. The CDR3 DNA sequence: TGTGCCAGCAGTTTATCGACTAGCGGGGGGGGTTACGAGCAGTACTTC. Residues: CASSLSTSGGGYEQYF.

This clone was recorded a few times. The rearrangement uses TRBV28 and TRBJ1-2; no firm D call. CDR3 length equals 13 residues. Trimming took 3 bases from V and 3 from J, leaving 8 bases between them. Germline V gene data show CDR1 as MDHEN and CDR2 as SYDVKM. In DNA, the CDR3 is TGTGCCAGCAGTTTGGGCGGTTACTATGGCTACACCTTC. Translated: CASSLGGYYGYTF.

The V call is TRBV28, the J call TRBJ1-4; no definite D call. The V gene's germline CDR1 is MDHEN and CDR2 SYDVKM. Between the trimmed V and J ends, which lost 3 bases and 8 bases, there was a span of 4 bases. The CDR3 loop spans 11 amino acids. The chain's CDR3 is CASSFLEKLFF. CDR3 nucleotides: TGTGCCAGCAGTTTTTTGGAAAAACTGTTTTTT. Full variable domain (missing parts from reference TRBV28 and TRBJ1-4): DVKVTQSSRYLVKRTGEKVFLECVQDMDHENMFWYRQDPGLGLRLIYFSYDVKMKEKGDIPEGYSVSREKKERFSLILESASTNQTSMYLCASSFLEKLFFGSGTQLSVL.

The chain employs TRBV21-1 and TRBJ1-3. TRBV21-1 has pseudogene status. The CDR3 runs 16 residues. The CDR3 DNA reads TGTGCCAGCAGGGTTCGAGTACAACACGCACGAAACACCATATATTTT. Translating it yields CASRVRVQHARNTIYF.

The chain couples TRBV9 to TRBJ1-2; TRBD1 matches at 7 bases. V trimming: 3 bases; J trimming: 8 bases; junction bases outside the gene matches: 7. Per the germline V gene, CDR1 is SGDLS and CDR2 is YYNGEE. CDR3 length: 13 amino acids. The CDR3 sequence is CASSAVTGRGYTF. The CDR3 DNA sequence: TGTGCCAGCAGCGCCGTGACAGGGAGAGGCTACACCTTC.

The chain carries TRBV7-9 and TRBJ2-5, with D perhaps matching TRBD2 (5 bases). The germline V gene encodes CDR1 SEHNR and CDR2 FQNEAQ (reference sequence). The CDR3 contains 14 residues. The V and J ends lost 1 base and 2 bases respectively, with 8 bases between them. CDR3 sequence reads: CASSLVRTQETQYF. The CDR3 coding sequence is TGTGCCAGCAGCTTAGTGAGGACTCAAGAGACCCAGTACTTC. The full variable domain, its missing parts supplied by reference TRBV7-9 and TRBJ2-5, is DTGVSQNPRHKITKRGQNVTFRCDPISEHNRLYWYRQTLGQGPEFLTYFQNEAQLEKSRLLSDRFSAERPKGSFSTLEIQRTEQGDSAMYLCASSLVRTQETQYFGPGTRLLVL.

This clone has only a few counts. The chain joins TRBV4-2 to TRBJ1-4; D ambiguous. Germline CDR1 and CDR2: LGHNA and YNFKEQ. Trimming pared 0 bases from V and 7 bases from J, leaving 6 bases between. This CDR3 region has 13 residues. As DNA, the CDR3 is TGTGCCAGCAGCCAAGATTCTCCTGAAAAACTGTTTTTT. It translates to CASSQDSPEKLFF.

The V call is TRBV7-2, the J call TRBJ2-5; TRBD2 agrees at 13 bases. The germline gives CDR1 SGHTA, CDR2 FQGNSA. CDR3 length: 17 amino acids. V trimming: 5 bases; J trimming: 1 base; junction bases outside the gene matches: 7. CDR3 DNA: TGTGCCAGCAGCCTCCGACTAGCGGGAGGCGGCCAAGAGACCCAGTACTTC. Translated: CASSLRLAGGGQETQYF.

The chain links TRBV5-4 to TRBJ1-2; 8 bases align to TRBD1. The CDR3 is 15 amino acids. V shed 3 bases and J 3 bases; nucleotides not matched to a gene: 7. The germline V gene has CDR1 SGHNT and CDR2 YYREEE (reference sequence). The CDR3 region is CASSYGQGKDYGYTF. The CDR3 region has the DNA TGTGCCAGCAGCTACGGACAGGGCAAGGACTATGGCTACACCTTC. The full variable domain, with the rest looked up from reference TRBV5-4 and TRBJ1-2, is ETGVTQSPTHLIKTRGQQVTLRCSSQSGHNTVSWYQQALGQGPQFIFQYYREEENGRGNFPPRFSGLQFPNYSSELNVNALELDDSALYLCASSYGQGKDYGYTFGSGTRLTVV.

The rearrangement uses TRBV9 and TRBJ2-2; 10 bases agree with TRBD1. This CDR3 is 18 amino acids long. Per germline, CDR1 SGDLS and CDR2 YYNGEE. Germline trimming cut 4 bases from V and 3 bases from J; bases unmatched to any gene: 12. In DNA form, the CDR3 reads TGTGCCAGCAGCCCTCGATTTGTGGGGACAGGGGACACCGGGGAGCTGTTTTTT. Its translation: CASSPRFVGTGDTGELFF.